This TCR beta chain originates from a study of blood T cell repertoires in COVID-19. Clones were sequenced by immunoSEQ multiplex PCR, and TCRdb holds only the in-frame ones, with some missing. The sample lists 130,000 or so clones; around 79% were seen once. The CDR3 spans 16 residues. Germline values: CDR1 SGHDN, CDR2 FVKESK. V dropped 2 bases and J dropped 8; count of bases not matched to a gene: 10. J is TRBJ2-1 and V is TRBV14, with TRBD1 matching 9 bases. The material sequenced was peripheral blood. The origin of this receptor is a woman aged 70-85 years with COVID-19, enrolled during active disease. The CDR3 DNA reads as TGTGCCAGCAGCCAACGGCGGACAGGGGTCGGCGATGAGCAGTTCTTC. This gives the protein CASSQRRTGVGDEQFF. The complete variable domain, with remaining parts taken from reference TRBV14 and TRBJ2-1, reads EAGVTQFPSHSVIEKGQTVTLRCDPISGHDNLYWYRRVMGKEIKFLLHFVKESKQDESGMPNNRFLAERTGGTYSTLKVQPAELEDSGVYFCASSQRRTGVGDEQFFGPGTRLTVL.